This is a list of T cell receptor beta chains from one sample in a study of CD8+ T cells in alopecia areata. Assay used: immunoSEQ multiplex PCR; TCRdb lists only in-frame clones, some missing. The sample holds some 96,000 clones; about 58% are singletons and the top ten take around 15%. This specimen consisted of CD8+ T cells sorted from blood, obtained at week 4, from a patient treated with tofacitinib. These receptors all come from a human donor with alopecia areata. CDR3s include the opening cysteine and the closing phenylalanine or tryptophan. D genes are given only for firm matches. A clone size is listed for some rows: how often the clone was seen (once, few, many), or a class if it is expanded.

j_call: TRBJ2-1
v_call: TRBV30
clone_size: -
d_call: -
cdr3_aa: CAWSVFQRPYNEQFF
cdr3_nt: TGTGCCTGGAGTGTATTTCAGCGTCCGTACAATGAGCAGTTCTTC

j_call: TRBJ2-5
v_call: TRBV7-9
clone_size: few
d_call: TRBD1
cdr3_aa: CASSDGQGWETQYF
cdr3_nt: TGTGCCAGCAGCGACGGACAGGGATGGGAGACCCAGTACTTC

j_call: TRBJ2-7
v_call: TRBV7-2
clone_size: -
d_call: TRBD2
cdr3_aa: CASSLASGSTYEQYF
cdr3_nt: TGCGCCAGCAGCCTAGCTAGCGGGTCGACCTACGAGCAGTACTTC

j_call: TRBJ2-1
v_call: TRBV5-1
clone_size: -
d_call: -
cdr3_aa: CASSLAVPNEQFF
cdr3_nt: TGCGCCAGCAGCTTGGCTGTTCCCAATGAGCAGTTCTTC

j_call: TRBJ2-7
v_call: TRBV5-1
clone_size: -
d_call: -
cdr3_aa: CASSFGVHSRWTEGYEQYF
cdr3_nt: TGCGCCAGCAGCTTCGGTGTCCATTCCCGATGGACAGAGGGCTACGAGCAGTACTTC

j_call: TRBJ1-1
v_call: TRBV7-9
clone_size: -
d_call: -
cdr3_aa: CASSFQVGTEAFF
cdr3_nt: TGTGCCAGCAGCTTCCAGGTTGGCACTGAAGCTTTCTTT

j_call: TRBJ2-1
v_call: TRBV5-1
clone_size: -
d_call: -
cdr3_aa: CASSLGVGSYNEQFF
cdr3_nt: TGCGCCAGCAGCTTGGGGGTCGGGTCCTACAATGAGCAGTTCTTC

j_call: TRBJ2-3
v_call: TRBV27
clone_size: once
d_call: TRBD2
cdr3_aa: CASSYSSGGADTQYF
cdr3_nt: TGTGCCAGCAGTTACTCTAGCGGGGGTGCAGATACGCAGTATTTT

j_call: TRBJ1-2
v_call: TRBV27
clone_size: -
d_call: -
cdr3_aa: CAVGVAGGYTF
cdr3_nt: TGTGCCGTCGGGGTCGCTGGTGGCTACACCTTC

j_call: TRBJ2-7
v_call: TRBV2
clone_size: few
d_call: TRBD2
cdr3_aa: CASSEEASGRPSVQYF
cdr3_nt: TGTGCCAGCAGTGAAGAAGCGAGCGGGAGGCCCTCAGTGCAGTACTTC

j_call: TRBJ1-2
v_call: TRBV25-1
clone_size: -
d_call: TRBD1
cdr3_aa: CASLLTGGADGYTF
cdr3_nt: TGTGCCAGCCTGTTAACAGGGGGCGCGGATGGCTACACCTTC

j_call: TRBJ2-4
v_call: TRBV5-6
clone_size: -
d_call: -
cdr3_aa: CASSLAGILAKNIQYF
cdr3_nt: TGTGCCAGCAGCTTGGCGGGGATCCTAGCCAAAAACATTCAGTACTTC

j_call: TRBJ1-2
v_call: TRBV6-1
clone_size: -
d_call: -
cdr3_aa: CASSARRVPQDYGYTF
cdr3_nt: TGTGCCAGCAGTGCGCGCAGGGTGCCTCAAGACTATGGCTACACCTTC

j_call: TRBJ1-2
v_call: TRBV7-9
clone_size: -
d_call: -
cdr3_aa: CASSLARSPYGYTF
cdr3_nt: TGTGCCAGCAGCTTAGCGAGGAGTCCTTATGGCTACACCTTC